The 18 T cell receptor beta chains listed next were all sequenced from one sample in a study of shared clonotypes between healthy human individuals. Profiled with immunoSEQ multiplex PCR; TCRdb holds only in-frame clones, not every one. Of some 2.1 million clones listed, roughly 93% were seen once; the top ten hold around 1.8%. In the naive CD8 group, cells lacked CD45RO and were positively selected for CCR7, so terminally differentiated effector memory CD45RA+ cells were left out. Material for sequencing was naive CD8+ T cells from PBMCs. These receptors originate from a young man in good health. Some clones in this sample may be carry-over from other donors' samples.

This clone showed up just a few times. Other DNA sequences in this sample translate to the same CDR3. The CDR3 region is CASSLSRNYGYTF. The CDR3 coding sequence is TGTGCCAGCAGTTTAAGTCGGAACTATGGCTACACCTTC. J is TRBJ1-2 and V is TRBV27, with no clear D. Germline V gene sequence: CDR1 MNHEY, CDR2 SMNVEV (reference sequence). CDR3 length: 13 residues. V lost 2 bases and J lost 2, with 6 bases in between.

This chain uses TRBV19 with TRBJ2-1, with D unclear. V lost 9 bases, J lost 5 bases, and 14 bases lay in between. Germline CDR1 reads LNHDA; CDR2 reads SQIVND (reference sequence). This CDR3 spans 13 amino acids. CDR3 sequence reads: CASERQDDNEQFF. In nucleotides, the CDR3 is TGTGCCAGCGAACGGCAGGACGACAATGAGCAGTTCTTC.

This rearrangement joins TRBV7-9 to TRBJ2-7, with 8 bases that match TRBD2. The trim removed 5 bases at V and 2 bases at J, leaving 11 bases unmatched. Germline V gene lookup returns CDR1 SEHNR and CDR2 FQNEAQ (reference sequence). The length of the CDR3 is 16 residues. As DNA, the CDR3 is TGTGCCAGCAGCGGAAGGACTAGCAGAGACCCCTACGAGCAGTACTTC. Protein product: CASSGRTSRDPYEQYF.

Points on this clone: Other nucleotide sequences in the sample specify the same CDR3. The V gene is TRBV4-3, the J gene TRBJ2-5; 7 nucleotides line up with TRBD1. The junction had 7 bases not matched to a gene; V was cut back by 1 base and J by 5 bases. Per germline, CDR1 LGHNA and CDR2 YSLEER. The CDR3 contains 15 residues. CDR3: CASSQGTGVRETQYF. CDR3 DNA sequence: TGCGCCAGCAGCCAAGGAACAGGGGTGAGGGAGACCCAGTACTTC.

The chain has TRBV18 and TRBJ2-7; D is perhaps TRBD2 (6 bases). Trimming removed 3 bases from V and 3 bases from J, with 18 bases in between. This CDR3 has 16 residues. Germline values: CDR1 KGHSH, CDR2 LQKENI. The CDR3 loop is CASSPNYNGRYYEQYF. CDR3 nucleotide sequence: TGTGCCAGCTCACCTAACTATAACGGGAGATACTACGAGCAGTACTTC.

This clone was picked up one time. This sequence joins TRBV7-9 and TRBJ2-2, with 9 bases lining up with TRBD2. V shed 5 bases and J 6 bases; nucleotides not matched to a gene: 13. The CDR3 loop spans 17 amino acids. Germline values: CDR1 SEHNR, CDR2 FQNEAQ (reference sequence). The CDR3 is CASSGHRTSVFAGELFF. The CDR3 DNA follows: TGTGCCAGCAGCGGACACAGGACTAGCGTTTTCGCCGGGGAGCTGTTTTTT.

J is TRBJ1-5 and V is TRBV7-3; D is possibly TRBD1 (5 bases). V lost 4 bases and J 8 bases, leaving 15 bases between the germline ends. Germline assignment: CDR1 SGHTA and CDR2 FQGTGA. The CDR3 spans 14 residues. The CDR3 is CASSSRWGEKPQHF. The DNA for the CDR3 is TGTGCCAGCAGCTCCAGGTGGGGGGAAAAGCCCCAGCATTTT.

This chain links TRBV27 with TRBJ2-2, with D tentatively TRBD1 (5 bases). Germline V lookup: CDR1 MNHEY, CDR2 SMNVEV (reference sequence). The V and J ends lost 2 bases and 6 bases respectively, with 10 bases between them. This CDR3 spans 14 amino acids. The CDR3 coding sequence is TGTGCCAGCAGTTTAACCCAGGGTCCCGGGGAGCTGTTTTTT. Amino acids: CASSLTQGPGELFF.

This chain connects TRBV4-1 to TRBJ2-7, with D perhaps matching TRBD1 (6 bases). Trimming removed 3 bases from V and 5 bases from J, with 11 bases in between. The CDR3 totals 13 residues. Germline CDR1 reads MGHRA; CDR2 reads YSYEKL. The CDR3 here is CASSQQGLDEQYF. The CDR3 DNA reads TGCGCCAGCAGCCAGCAGGGGCTCGACGAGCAGTACTTC.

Notes on this clone: Other DNA sequences within the sample encode an identical CDR3. The V call is TRBV9, the J call TRBJ2-3, with no clear D. The CDR3 loop spans 14 amino acids. V was clipped by 0 bases and J by 0 bases, with 5 bases between them. Per germline, CDR1 SGDLS and CDR2 YYNGEE. Here the CDR3 reads CASSVEGSTDTQYF. The CDR3 DNA follows: TGTGCCAGCAGCGTAGAAGGGAGCACAGATACGCAGTATTTT.

The chain is built from TRBV6-5 and TRBJ2-7; 9 bases agree with TRBD1. V shed 5 bases and J 9 bases; nucleotides not matched to a gene: 11. From germline, CDR1 is MNHEY and CDR2 SVGAGI. The CDR3 loop spans 14 amino acids. The DNA of the CDR3 is TGTGCCAGCAGTCCTCAGGACAGGGGCCTAGGGCAGTACTTC. Translation gives CASSPQDRGLGQYF.

This clone appeared a few times. The CDR3 sequence is CSVAGIGTEAFF. The CDR3 DNA sequence: TGCAGCGTTGCTGGGATTGGCACTGAAGCTTTCTTT. This rearrangement joins TRBV29-1 to TRBJ1-1, with no clear D. Germline CDR1 and CDR2: SQVTM and ANQGSEA. The germline V and J ends were trimmed by 4 bases and 4 bases, with 10 bases remaining between them. The CDR3 is made up of 12 amino acids.

This clone was seen only once. V usage is TRBV7-7 and J usage is TRBJ2-5, with 9 bases that match TRBD1. After removal of 3 bases from V and 5 bases from J, the junction contained 16 bases not matched to a gene. Per germline, CDR1 SSHAT and CDR2 FNYEAQ (reference sequence). The CDR3 covers 18 residues. In DNA form, the CDR3 reads TGTGCCAGCAGCTTTAACGACAGGGGGAAAGGGGAAGACGAGACCCAGTACTTC. Translated: CASSFNDRGKGEDETQYF.

CDR3 nucleotide sequence: TGTGCCAGCAGTTTTGGGGCTGGACAGGGTCCGATTTCTCTTAGTGCCATGAACACTGAAGCTTTCTTT. Residues: CASSFGAGQGPISLSAMNTEAFF. The J gene is TRBJ1-1, the V gene TRBV28; 8 bases match TRBD1. J was trimmed by 0 bases and V by 3 bases; bases with no gene match: 27. The CDR3 covers 23 residues. Germline V gene lookup returns CDR1 MDHEN and CDR2 SYDVKM.

This clone was seen only once. This chain joins TRBV30 and TRBJ1-2, with D perhaps matching TRBD1 (6 bases). Germline loops: CDR1 GTSNPN, CDR2 SVGIG (reference sequence). Trimming took off 3 bases at V and 12 bases at J, with 17 bases between the two ends. The length of the CDR3 is 12 residues. Written as DNA, the CDR3 is TGTGCCTGGAGGGACGGCCGGGGGCATAACACCTTC. Protein: CAWRDGRGHNTF.

This clone was picked up one time. The V and J genes are TRBV7-9 and TRBJ2-1; 11 nucleotides agree with TRBD2. Per germline, CDR1 SEHNR and CDR2 FQNEAQ (reference sequence). The CDR3 spans 15 residues. V shed 5 bases, J shed 9 bases, and the junction held 9 bases outside the gene matches. Written as DNA, the CDR3 is TGTGCCAGCAGCCCAATAGCGGGAGGGCCGGGTGAGCAGTTCTTC. Protein sequence: CASSPIAGGPGEQFF.

The count of this clone is one. V is TRBV21-1 and J is TRBJ1-2; whether TRBD1, the table's D call, matches the DNA was not checked. TRBV21-1 is described as a pseudogene. This CDR3 is built from 14 residues. This chain's CDR3 is CASTPGRGDYGYTF. The CDR3 coding sequence is TGTGCCAGCACCCCAGGGCGAGGTGACTATGGCTACACCTTC.

The chain joins TRBV6-1 to TRBJ2-7; TRBD1 aligns across 7 bases. The CDR3 is 13 residues long. Germline CDR1 and CDR2: MNHNS and SASEGT. After removal of 7 bases from V and 1 base from J, the junction contained 4 bases not matched to a gene. CDR3 sequence: CASKLTGSYEQYF. Here the CDR3 DNA reads TGTGCCAGCAAGTTGACAGGGTCCTACGAGCAGTACTTC.